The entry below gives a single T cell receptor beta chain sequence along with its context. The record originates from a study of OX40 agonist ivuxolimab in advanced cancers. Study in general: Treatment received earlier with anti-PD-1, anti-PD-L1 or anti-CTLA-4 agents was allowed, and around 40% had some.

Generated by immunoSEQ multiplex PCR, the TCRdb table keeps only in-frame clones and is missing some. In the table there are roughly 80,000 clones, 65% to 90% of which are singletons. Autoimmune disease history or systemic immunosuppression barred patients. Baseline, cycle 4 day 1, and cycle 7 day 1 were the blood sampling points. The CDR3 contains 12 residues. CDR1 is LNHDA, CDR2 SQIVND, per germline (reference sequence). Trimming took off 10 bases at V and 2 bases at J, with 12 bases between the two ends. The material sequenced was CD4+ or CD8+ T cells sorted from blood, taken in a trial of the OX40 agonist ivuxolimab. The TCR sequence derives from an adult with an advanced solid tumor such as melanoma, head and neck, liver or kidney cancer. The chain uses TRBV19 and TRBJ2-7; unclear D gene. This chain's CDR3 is CATISRPYEQYF. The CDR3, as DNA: TGTGCCACCATATCCCGACCCTACGAGCAGTACTTC.